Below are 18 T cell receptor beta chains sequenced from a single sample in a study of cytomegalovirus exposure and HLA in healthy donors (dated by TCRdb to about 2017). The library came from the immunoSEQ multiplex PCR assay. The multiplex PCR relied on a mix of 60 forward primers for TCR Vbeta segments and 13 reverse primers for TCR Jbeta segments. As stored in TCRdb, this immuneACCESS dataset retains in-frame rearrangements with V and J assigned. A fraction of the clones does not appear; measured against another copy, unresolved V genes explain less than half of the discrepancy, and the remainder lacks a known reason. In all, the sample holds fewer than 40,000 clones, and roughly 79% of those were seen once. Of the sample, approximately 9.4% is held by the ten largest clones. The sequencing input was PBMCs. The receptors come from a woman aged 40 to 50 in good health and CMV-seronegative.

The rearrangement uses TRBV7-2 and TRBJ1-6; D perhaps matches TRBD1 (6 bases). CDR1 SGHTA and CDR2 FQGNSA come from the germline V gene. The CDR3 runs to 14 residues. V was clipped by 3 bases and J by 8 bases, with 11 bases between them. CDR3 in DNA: TGTGCCAGCAGCTTCGGGGGGGCTGATTCACCCCTCCACTTT. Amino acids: CASSFGGADSPLHF.

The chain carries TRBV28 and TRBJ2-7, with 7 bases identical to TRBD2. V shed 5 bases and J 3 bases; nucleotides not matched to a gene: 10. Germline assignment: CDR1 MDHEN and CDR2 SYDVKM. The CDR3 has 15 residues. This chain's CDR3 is CASSQTGTTDYEQYV. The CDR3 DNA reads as TGTGCCAGCAGTCAGACCGGGACTACCGACTACGAGCAGTACGTC.

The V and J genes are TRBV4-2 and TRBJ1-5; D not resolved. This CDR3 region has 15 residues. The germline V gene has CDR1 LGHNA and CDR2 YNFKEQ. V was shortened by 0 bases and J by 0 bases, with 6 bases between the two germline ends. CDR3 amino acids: CASSQDNFSNQPQHF. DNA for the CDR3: TGTGCCAGCAGCCAAGATAACTTTAGCAATCAGCCCCAGCATTTT.

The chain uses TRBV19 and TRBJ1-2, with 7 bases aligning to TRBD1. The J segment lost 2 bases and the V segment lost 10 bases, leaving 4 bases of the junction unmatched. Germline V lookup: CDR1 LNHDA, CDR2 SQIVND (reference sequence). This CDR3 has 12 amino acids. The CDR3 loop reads CATWDRNYGYTF. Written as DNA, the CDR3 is TGTGCCACCTGGGACAGAAACTATGGCTACACCTTC. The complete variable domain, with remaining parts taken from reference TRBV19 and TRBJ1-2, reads DGGITQSPKYLFRKEGQNVTLSCEQNLNHDAMYWYRQDPGQGLRLIYYSQIVNDFQKGDIAEGYSVSREKKESFPLTVTSAQKNPTAFYLCATWDRNYGYTFGSGTRLTVV.

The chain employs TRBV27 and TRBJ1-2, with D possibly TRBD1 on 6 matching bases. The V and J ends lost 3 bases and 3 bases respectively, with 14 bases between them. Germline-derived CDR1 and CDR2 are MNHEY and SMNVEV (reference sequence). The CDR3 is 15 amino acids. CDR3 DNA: TGTGCCAGCAGTTTCGGGTCAGGGGTGGACTATGGCTACACCTTC. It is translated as CASSFGSGVDYGYTF.

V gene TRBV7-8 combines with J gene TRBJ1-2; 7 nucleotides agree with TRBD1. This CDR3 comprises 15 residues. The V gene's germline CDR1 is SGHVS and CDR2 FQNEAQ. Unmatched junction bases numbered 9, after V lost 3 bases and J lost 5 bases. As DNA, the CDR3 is TGTGCCAGCAGCTTCAACTTACAGGGGTCGTATGGCTACACCTTC. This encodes CASSFNLQGSYGYTF.

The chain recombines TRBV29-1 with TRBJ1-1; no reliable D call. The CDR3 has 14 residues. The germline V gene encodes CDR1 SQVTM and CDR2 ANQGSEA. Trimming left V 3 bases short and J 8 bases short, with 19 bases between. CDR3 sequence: CSVERRGNYSEAFF. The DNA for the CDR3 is TGCAGCGTTGAGCGGCGAGGGAACTACTCAGAAGCTTTCTTT.

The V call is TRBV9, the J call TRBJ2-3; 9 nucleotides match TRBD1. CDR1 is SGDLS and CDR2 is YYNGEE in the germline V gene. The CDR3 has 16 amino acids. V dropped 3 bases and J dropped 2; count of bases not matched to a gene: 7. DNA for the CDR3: TGTGCCAGCAGCGCTACAGGGGGCGCAAACACAGATACGCAGTATTTT. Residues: CASSATGGANTDTQYF.

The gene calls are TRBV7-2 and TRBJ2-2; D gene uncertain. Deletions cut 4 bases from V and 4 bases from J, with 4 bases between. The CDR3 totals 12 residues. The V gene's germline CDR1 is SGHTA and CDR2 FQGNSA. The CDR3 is CASSWSTGELFF. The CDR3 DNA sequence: TGTGCCAGCAGCTGGAGCACCGGGGAGCTGTTTTTT. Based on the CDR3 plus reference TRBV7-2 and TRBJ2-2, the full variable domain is GAGVSQSPSNKVTEKGKDVELRCDPISGHTALYWYRQSLGQGLEFLIYFQGNSAPDKSGLPSDRFSAERTGGSVSTLTIQRTQQEDSAVYLCASSWSTGELFFGEGSRLTVL.

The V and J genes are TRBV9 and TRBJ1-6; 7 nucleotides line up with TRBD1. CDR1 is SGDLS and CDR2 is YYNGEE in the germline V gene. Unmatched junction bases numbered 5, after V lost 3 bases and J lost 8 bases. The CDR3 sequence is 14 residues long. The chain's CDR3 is CASSGRDSYSPLHF. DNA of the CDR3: TGTGCCAGCAGCGGCCGGGACAGCTATTCACCCCTCCACTTT.

The CDR3 region is CASSGRGQVETQYF. The CDR3 DNA is TGTGCCAGCAGTGGCAGGGGGCAGGTGGAGACCCAGTACTTC. V and J are TRBV25-1 and TRBJ2-5; 8 bases are shared with TRBD1. Germline values: CDR1 MGHDK, CDR2 SYGVNS. There are 14 residues in the CDR3. J gave up 5 bases and V 4 bases, and 6 bases lay outside the gene matches.

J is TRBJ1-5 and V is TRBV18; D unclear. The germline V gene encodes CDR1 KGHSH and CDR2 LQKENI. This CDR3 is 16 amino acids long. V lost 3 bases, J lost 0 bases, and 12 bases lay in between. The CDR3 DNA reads TGTGCCAGCTCACCGGCGGGAGCCCTTAGCAATCAGCCCCAGCATTTT. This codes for CASSPAGALSNQPQHF.

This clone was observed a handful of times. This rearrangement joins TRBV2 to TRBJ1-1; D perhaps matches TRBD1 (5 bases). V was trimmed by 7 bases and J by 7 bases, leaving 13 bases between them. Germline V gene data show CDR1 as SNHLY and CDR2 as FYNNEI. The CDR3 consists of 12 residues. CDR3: CASKYGQSEAFF. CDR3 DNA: TGTGCCAGCAAATACGGACAAAGTGAAGCTTTCTTT.

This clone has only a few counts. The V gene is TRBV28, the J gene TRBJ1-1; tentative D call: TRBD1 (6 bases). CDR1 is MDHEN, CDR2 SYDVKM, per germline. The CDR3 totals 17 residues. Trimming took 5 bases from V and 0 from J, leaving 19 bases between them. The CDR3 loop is CASSPGQHLRLNTEAFF. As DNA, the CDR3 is TGTGCCAGCAGTCCCGGACAGCATCTAAGATTGAACACTGAAGCTTTCTTT.

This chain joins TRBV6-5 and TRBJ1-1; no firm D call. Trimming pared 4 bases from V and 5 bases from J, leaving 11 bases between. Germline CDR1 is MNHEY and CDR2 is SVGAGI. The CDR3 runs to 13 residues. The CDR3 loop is CASSFREGTEAFF. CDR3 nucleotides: TGTGCCAGCAGTTTTCGGGAAGGAACTGAAGCTTTCTTT.

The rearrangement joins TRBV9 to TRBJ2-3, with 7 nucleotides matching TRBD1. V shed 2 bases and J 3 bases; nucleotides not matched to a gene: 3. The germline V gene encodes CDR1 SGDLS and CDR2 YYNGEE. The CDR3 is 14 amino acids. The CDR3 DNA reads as TGTGCCAGCAGCGTCCGACAGGGTACAGATACGCAGTATTTT. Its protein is CASSVRQGTDTQYF.

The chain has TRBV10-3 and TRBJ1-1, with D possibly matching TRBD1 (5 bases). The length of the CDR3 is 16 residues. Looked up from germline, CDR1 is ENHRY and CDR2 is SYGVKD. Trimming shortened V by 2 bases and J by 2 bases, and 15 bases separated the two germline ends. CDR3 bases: TGTGCCATCAGTGAGGGAGGGGAAGGGAGAAACACTGAAGCTTTCTTT. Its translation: CAISEGGEGRNTEAFF.

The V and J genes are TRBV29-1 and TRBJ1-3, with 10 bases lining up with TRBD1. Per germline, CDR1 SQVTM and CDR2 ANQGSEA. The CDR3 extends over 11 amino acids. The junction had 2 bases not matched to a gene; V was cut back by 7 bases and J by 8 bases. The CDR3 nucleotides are TGCAGCGCTGGGACAGGGGACACCATATATTTT. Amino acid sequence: CSAGTGDTIYF.